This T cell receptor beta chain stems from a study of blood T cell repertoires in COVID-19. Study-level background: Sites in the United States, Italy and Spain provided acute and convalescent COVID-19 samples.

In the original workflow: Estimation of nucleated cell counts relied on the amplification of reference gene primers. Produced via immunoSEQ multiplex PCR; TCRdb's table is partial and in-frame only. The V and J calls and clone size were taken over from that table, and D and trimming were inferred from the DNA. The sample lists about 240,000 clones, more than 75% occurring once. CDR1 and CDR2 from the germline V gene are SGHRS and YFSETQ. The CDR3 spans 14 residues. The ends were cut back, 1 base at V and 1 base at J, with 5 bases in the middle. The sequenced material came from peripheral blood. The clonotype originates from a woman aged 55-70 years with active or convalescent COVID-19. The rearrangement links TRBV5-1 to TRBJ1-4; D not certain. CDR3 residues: CASSLSVTNEKLFF. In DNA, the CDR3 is TGCGCCAGCAGCTTGTCAGTAACTAATGAAAAACTGTTTTTT.